This TCR beta chain was sequenced during a study of blood T cell repertoires in COVID-19. TCRdb's table, derived via immunoSEQ multiplex PCR, lists solely in-frame clones and lacks some. The table records roughly 60,000 clones, approximately 80% of them present only once. This sequence was found in an older woman with acute or convalescent COVID-19. Sequenced material: peripheral blood.

CDR3 region: CASSLTGAPSGNTIYF. The CDR3 DNA is TGTGCCAGTAGTTTGACAGGGGCCCCCTCTGGAAACACCATATATTTT. The chain combines TRBV19 with TRBJ1-3, with TRBD1 matching 8 bases. The CDR3 totals 16 residues. Germline V gene data show CDR1 as LNHDA and CDR2 as SQIVND (reference sequence). V was pared by 5 bases and J by 0 bases, with 6 bases of the junction left unmatched.